This T cell receptor beta chain is from a study of control samples from healthy donors and cancer patients. This clone was seen a handful of times. Method: immunoSEQ multiplex PCR; TCRdb's copy keeps in-frame clones and lacks some. Of around 130,000 clones listed, around nine tenths are singletons. Sequenced input: blood. This TCR was recovered from a man between 50 and 59 years old in good health.

CDR3 protein: CSVAETGQGLGYSNQPQHF. In DNA, the CDR3 is TGCAGCGTTGCCGAGACCGGACAGGGGCTGGGCTATAGCAATCAGCCCCAGCATTTT. The chain combines TRBV29-1 with TRBJ1-5; 9 bases agree with TRBD1. Germline-derived CDR1 and CDR2 are SQVTM and ANQGSEA. The CDR3 runs 19 residues. The V segment lost 4 bases and the J segment 0 bases; nucleotides outside the gene matches: 16.